This TCR beta chain was sequenced for a study of cytomegalovirus exposure and HLA in healthy donors. Overall study context: An earlier analysis found 110 million or so unique TCR beta sequences from 150 million to 200 million T cells. Broader study findings: According to an earlier analysis, most TCR beta V segments yielded productive rearrangements about 87% or about 30% of the time.

This cohort consisted of healthy bone marrow donors. Donors likely had unrecorded immune exposures despite being nominally healthy when sampled. Note on this clone: Its antigen remains unknown.

Unmatched junction bases numbered 11, after V lost 6 bases and J lost 4 bases. The length of the CDR3 is 16 residues. In germline, CDR1 is LNHDA, CDR2 SQIVND (reference sequence). PCR involved 60 Vbeta and 13 Jbeta primers. Profiled with immunoSEQ multiplex PCR; TCRdb holds only in-frame clones, not every one. The sample has about 86,000 clones; around 80% are singletons. Sequencing was done on a sample of PBMCs. The V gene is TRBV19, the J gene TRBJ2-7, with 11 positions matching TRBD2. The receptor was isolated from a male donor in good health and CMV-seropositive. DNA for the CDR3: TGTGCCAGTAGGCCCGGCGCACTAGCGGGGGAATACGAGCAGTACTTC. Its protein product is CASRPGALAGEYEQYF.